These 23 T cell receptor beta chains came from one sample sequenced in a study of regulatory T cells in long-lasting Graves disease (dated by TCRdb to about 2021). This specimen's time point label, interpreted: persistent/refractory GD, antithyroid drugs over 5 years with positive TRAb. For both TCR sequencing and RNA sequencing, RNA was extracted from PBMCs in TRIzol. The library was produced with multiplex PCR. The sequencer listed for this sample is Illumina HiSeq 4000. CDR3 regions were amplified by Arm-PCR with iRepertoire HTBI primers to construct TCR beta libraries. TCRdb trimmed public reads at Q25 via fastp, called clones via MiXCR and kept in-frame beta chains. Every entry covers one CDR3 protein and lists the most common genes and DNA from its rows. For this sample there are under 450,000 distinct CDR3 sequences; roughly 25% appear just once. The ten largest account for 25% to 35% of the sample.

The sample here was peripheral blood mononuclear cells (PBMCs), taken when the disease was refractory, from a patient treated with antithyroid drugs. The receptor set was obtained from a woman between 40 and 55 years old with Graves disease. Donor details come from another sample of the same person, matched by shared clones.

This clonotype was seen repeatedly, ten times or more. CDR3 region: CASSSVISANSYEQYF. CDR3 coding DNA: TGTGCCAGCAGCTCGGTGATCAGCGCTAACTCCTACGAGCAGTACTTC. V is TRBV11-2 and J is TRBJ2-7, with D hard to call. V was trimmed by 4 bases and J by 0 bases, leaving 16 bases between them. The germline V gene encodes CDR1 SGHAT and CDR2 FQNNGV. The CDR3 spans 16 residues.

This clonotype appeared many times. The chain combines TRBV12-3 or TRBV12-4 with TRBJ2-7; TRBD2 matches at 9 bases. J was trimmed by 7 bases and V by 2 bases; bases with no gene match: 12. CDR3 size: 16 residues. CDR3 DNA: TGTGCCAGCAGTTTACGGCTAGCGGGATACTCCCGGGAGCAGTACTTC. Protein sequence: CASSLRLAGYSREQYF.

A few counts support this clonotype. The chain couples TRBV19 to TRBJ2-7, with 8 bases identical to TRBD1. Germline CDR1 is LNHDA and CDR2 is SQIVND (reference sequence). With V trimmed by 7 bases and J by 3 bases, 11 bases remained unmatched. CDR3 length: 15 residues. Here the CDR3 DNA reads TGTGCCAGTACCCCCGGGACAGGCTTGGGCTACGAGCAGTACTTC. Encoded protein: CASTPGTGLGYEQYF.

This clonotype came up a few times. The chain employs TRBV2 and TRBJ1-6; D may be TRBD1 (5 bases). The CDR3 contains 17 residues. V was cut by 5 bases and J by 4 bases, with 18 bases left in between. CDR1 and CDR2 from the germline V gene are SNHLY and FYNNEI. CDR3 amino acids: CASSPRQSQLYNSPLHF. For the CDR3, the DNA is TGTGCCAGCAGTCCCCGACAGAGCCAGCTTTATAATTCACCCCTCCACTTT.

The chain couples TRBV6-1 to TRBJ2-7; D may be TRBD2 (5 bases). The CDR3 runs 15 residues. V gave up 5 bases and J gave up 0 bases, with 14 bases separating them. The V gene's germline CDR1 is MNHNS and CDR2 SASEGT. Written as DNA, the CDR3 is TGTGCCAGCAGTACCTCTAGCAGAAGCTCCTACGAGCAGTACTTC. Its translation is CASSTSSRSSYEQYF.

The CDR3 region is CASSVGIPGELFF. In nucleotides, the CDR3 is TGTGCCAGCAGCGTAGGTATCCCCGGGGAGCTGTTTTTT. The V call is TRBV9, the J call TRBJ2-2, with unresolved D. V dropped 0 bases and J dropped 6 bases, with 6 bases sitting between them. The germline V gene has CDR1 SGDLS and CDR2 YYNGEE. The CDR3 totals 13 residues.

In this sample, this clonotype turned up a few times. The chain joins TRBV7-9 to TRBJ2-2, with unresolved D. The length of the CDR3 is 15 residues. In germline, CDR1 is SEHNR, CDR2 FQNEAQ (reference sequence). Between the trimmed V and J ends, which lost 4 bases and 4 bases, there was a span of 13 bases. Written as DNA, the CDR3 is TGTGCCAGCAGCTCGATGGAGCAAATCACCGGGGAGCTGTTTTTT. Protein product: CASSSMEQITGELFF.

This clonotype was observed at least ten times. This rearrangement joins TRBV2 to TRBJ2-2, with 9 bases lining up with TRBD2. J was trimmed by 5 bases and V by 8 bases; bases with no gene match: 6. The V gene's germline CDR1 is SNHLY and CDR2 FYNNEI. CDR3 length: 14 residues. CDR3 DNA sequence: TGTGCCAGCGGGGGACTAGCTCAAACCGGGGAGCTGTTTTTT. Translation: CASGGLAQTGELFF.

The CDR3 DNA follows: TGTGCCAGCAGTAACAGGGGGCAGGGAAACCACGAGCAGTACTTC. This codes for CASSNRGQGNHEQYF. The chain recombines TRBV6-1 with TRBJ2-7, with 9 bases fitting TRBD1. V shed 5 bases, J shed 5 bases, and the junction held 10 bases outside the gene matches. Germline CDR1 reads MNHNS; CDR2 reads SASEGT. CDR3 length: 15 residues.

The genes are TRBV29-1 and TRBJ2-7, with 10 bases matching TRBD1. The CDR3 sequence is 13 residues long. The V gene's germline CDR1 is SQVTM and CDR2 ANQGSEA. The V and J ends lost 6 bases and 3 bases, in that order; junction bases with no gene match: 5. The CDR3 spells CSVADRGHYEQYF. CDR3 coding DNA: TGCAGCGTCGCTGACAGGGGGCACTACGAGCAGTACTTC.

This chain uses TRBV28 with TRBJ1-4; D not resolved. V lost 4 bases and J lost 7, with 7 bases in between. The CDR3 contains 12 residues. Germline-derived CDR1 and CDR2 are MDHEN and SYDVKM. The CDR3 region has the DNA TGTGCCAGCAGTTCGAGGAGTGAAAAACTGTTTTTT. This gives the protein CASSSRSEKLFF.

The rearrangement joins TRBV3-1 to TRBJ1-5; 9 nucleotides line up with TRBD1. Germline CDR1 is LGHDT and CDR2 is YNNKEL (reference sequence). The CDR3 runs to 15 residues. V trimming: 4 bases; J trimming: 4 bases; junction bases outside the gene matches: 5. CDR3 DNA sequence: TGTGCCAGCAGCCGAGGGACAGGGATAAATCAGCCCCAGCATTTT. Residues: CASSRGTGINQPQHF.

This rearrangement joins TRBV5-5 to TRBJ2-7; D remains ambiguous. The ends were cut back, 3 bases at V and 0 bases at J, with 13 bases in the middle. This CDR3 contains 15 residues. Germline V gene data show CDR1 as SGHKS and CDR2 as YYEKEE (reference sequence). The CDR3: CASSSVPYSSYEQYF. The CDR3 DNA reads as TGTGCCAGCAGCTCCGTCCCTTATAGCTCCTACGAGCAGTACTTC.

Ten or more counts support this clonotype. The rearrangement links TRBV28 to TRBJ1-1, with TRBD1 as a possible D gene (5 bases). CDR1 MDHEN and CDR2 SYDVKM come from the germline V gene. The CDR3 spans 15 residues. Trimming took 8 bases from V and 1 from J, leaving 17 bases between them. CDR3: CASCDWQGRNTEAFF. The CDR3, as DNA: TGTGCCAGCTGTGATTGGCAGGGAAGGAACACTGAAGCTTTCTTT.

This clonotype was seen a few times. This chain uses TRBV24-1 with TRBJ2-2; 10 bases line up with TRBD2. The CDR3 consists of 17 residues. With V trimmed by 3 bases and J by 2 bases, 5 bases remained unmatched. The germline V gene has CDR1 KGHDR and CDR2 SFDVKD. CDR3 nucleotides: TGTGCCACCAGTGATCGACTAGCGGGTTTCAACACCGGGGAGCTGTTTTTT. The encoded protein is CATSDRLAGFNTGELFF.

This clonotype was found many times. This chain joins TRBV20-1 and TRBJ2-5, with TRBD1 matching 9 bases. The junction had 12 bases not matched to a gene; V was cut back by 5 bases and J by 2 bases. This CDR3 spans 16 amino acids. Germline CDR1 is DFQATT and CDR2 is SNEGSKA (reference sequence). CDR3: CSALRYGQGLQETQYF. CDR3 in DNA: TGCAGTGCTTTGCGATATGGACAGGGGTTACAAGAGACCCAGTACTTC.

V and J are TRBV11-2 and TRBJ2-5; TRBD2 matches 10 bases. Germline trimming cut 5 bases from V and 5 bases from J; bases unmatched to any gene: 8. CDR1 SGHAT and CDR2 FQNNGV come from the germline V gene. The CDR3 has 15 residues. The CDR3: CASSRQAGGQETQYF. The DNA for the CDR3 is TGTGCCAGCAGCCGACAAGCGGGAGGGCAGGAGACCCAGTACTTC. The variable domain in full, with the rest retrieved from reference TRBV11-2 and TRBJ2-5, is EAGVAQSPRYKIIEKRQSVAFWCNPISGHATLYWYQQILGQGPKLLIQFQNNGVVDDSQLPKDRFSAERLKGVDSTLKIQPAKLEDSAVYLCASSRQAGGQETQYFGPGTRLLVL.

The chain carries TRBV28 and TRBJ2-1, with 11 bases that match TRBD2. CDR3 size: 16 residues. After removal of 0 bases from V and 6 bases from J, the junction contained 4 bases not matched to a gene. The germline V gene encodes CDR1 MDHEN and CDR2 SYDVKM. CDR3 region: CASSLWTSGNGNEQFF. For the CDR3, the DNA is TGTGCCAGCAGTTTATGGACTAGCGGGAATGGCAATGAGCAGTTCTTC.

This clonotype showed up many times. This chain joins TRBV12-3 or TRBV12-4 and TRBJ2-1; possibly TRBD1 for D (5 bases). There are 13 residues in the CDR3. V gave up 3 bases and J gave up 7 bases, with 10 bases separating them. CDR3 loop: CASSFDRVNEQFF. DNA for the CDR3: TGTGCCAGCAGTTTCGACAGAGTTAATGAGCAGTTCTTC.

This clonotype was picked up many times. V is TRBV28 and J is TRBJ1-2; D might be TRBD1 (5 bases). Trimming removed 7 bases from V and 4 bases from J, with 10 bases in between. Germline V CDR1 and CDR2: MDHEN, SYDVKM. CDR3 length: 12 amino acids. DNA of the CDR3: TGTGCCAGCACCCCTGGGGCCTATGGCTACACCTTC. Encoded protein: CASTPGAYGYTF.

The table lists this clonotype with a few counts. The chain joins TRBV6-2 or TRBV6-3 to TRBJ1-5; TRBD1 matches 7 bases. Looked up from germline, CDR1 is MNHEY and CDR2 is SVGEGT. This CDR3 spans 15 amino acids. V shed 1 base, J shed 2 bases, and the junction held 2 bases outside the gene matches. Here the CDR3 reads CASSYFTGGNQPQHF. The DNA for the CDR3 is TGTGCCAGCAGTTACTTTACAGGGGGCAATCAGCCCCAGCATTTT.

This clonotype was counted only a few times. The J gene is TRBJ2-7, the V gene TRBV3-1, with D maybe TRBD1 (5 bases). Trimming took 4 bases from V and 3 from J, leaving 16 bases between them. This CDR3 region has 15 residues. Germline assignment: CDR1 LGHDT and CDR2 YNNKEL (reference sequence). The CDR3 nucleotides are TGTGCCAGCAGCCTAGGCCAGGGTAGGTTCTACGAGCAGTACTTC. Translating gives CASSLGQGRFYEQYF.

Details on this clonotype: It may be a read error: a sequence one base away is much more abundant. The J gene is TRBJ1-5, the V gene TRBV27, with a weak D call TRBD1 (5 bases). The germline CDR1 and CDR2 sequences are MNHEY and SMNVEV (reference sequence). The CDR3 runs 16 residues. The CDR3 region is CPSRDILRGGHQPQHF. In DNA form, the CDR3 reads TGTCCCAGCAGGGATATTCTGAGGGGAGGGCATCAGCCCCAGCATTTT.